This T cell receptor (beta chain) came from a study of control samples from healthy donors and cancer patients. In germline, CDR1 is SGHTS, CDR2 YDEGEE. The CDR3 is 15 residues long. The germline V and J ends were trimmed by 2 bases and 0 bases, with 10 bases remaining between them. This table comes from immunoSEQ multiplex PCR, and its TCRdb copy is limited to in-frame clones, with some not included. The table includes more than 25,000 clones, roughly 85% detected once. This clonotype was sampled from a woman aged 55-75 years with head and neck cancer. This chain uses TRBV5-8 with TRBJ2-3; D remains ambiguous. Sequenced material: PBMCs. The CDR3 coding sequence is TGTGCCAGCAGCTTTGATATCGGTAGCACAGATACGCAGTATTTT. Protein sequence: CASSFDIGSTDTQYF.